The 30 T cell receptor beta chains given below trace back to one sample, sequenced in a study of cytomegalovirus exposure and HLA in healthy donors. The PCR ran on 60 Vbeta and 13 Jbeta primers. Method: immunoSEQ multiplex PCR; TCRdb's copy keeps in-frame clones and lacks some. The sample holds some 99,000 clones, about 86% seen once. Sequencing was carried out using PBMCs. The origin of the receptors is a woman in her thirties in good health and CMV-seronegative.

The V call is TRBV2, the J call TRBJ2-5; no firm D call. Trimming pared 0 bases from V and 2 bases from J, leaving 10 bases between. The CDR3 is 15 residues long. CDR1 SNHLY and CDR2 FYNNEI come from the germline V gene. CDR3 loop: CASSEAGTPQETQYF. The DNA of the CDR3 is TGTGCCAGCAGTGAAGCGGGCACCCCGCAAGAGACCCAGTACTTC.

This chain uses TRBV28 with TRBJ1-3; no clear D gene. V was clipped by 5 bases and J by 7 bases, with 18 bases between them. The length of the CDR3 is 15 residues. The germline gives CDR1 MDHEN, CDR2 SYDVKM. In DNA, the CDR3 is TGTGCCAGCAGTCTCCGGACCGGGCGCGGGAACACCATATATTTT. Its translation: CASSLRTGRGNTIYF.

The chain links TRBV19 to TRBJ2-3; 9 bases map to TRBD2. Trimming took 6 bases from V and 6 from J; bases not matched to a gene: 10. The CDR3 is 15 amino acids. CDR1 is LNHDA and CDR2 is SQIVND in the germline V gene (reference sequence). The CDR3: CASRSSGSSSDTQYF. CDR3 nucleotide sequence: TGTGCCAGTAGAAGTAGCGGGAGTAGTTCCGATACGCAGTATTTT.

The V call is TRBV10-3, the J call TRBJ2-1, with TRBD2 identical over 8 bases. V dropped 3 bases and J dropped 8; count of bases not matched to a gene: 0. The CDR3 runs to 12 residues. Germline CDR1 reads ENHRY; CDR2 reads SYGVKD. CDR3 in DNA: TGTGCCATCAGTGAAGCGGGAGATGAGCAGTTCTTC. Translated: CAISEAGDEQFF.

This sequence joins TRBV6-5 and TRBJ1-1, with 8 nucleotides matching TRBD1. The germline V gene has CDR1 MNHEY and CDR2 SVGAGI. This CDR3 contains 15 residues. The V gene end was trimmed by 6 bases and the J gene end by 1 base; junction bases not matched to a gene: 7. The CDR3 coding sequence is TGTGCCAGCAGACGAACAGGGGGAGGGAACACTGAAGCTTTCTTT. Its protein is CASRRTGGGNTEAFF.

This clone occurred a few times. This chain uses TRBV28 with TRBJ1-4; the D is unclear. V dropped 4 bases and J dropped 4 bases, with 13 bases sitting between them. The CDR3 covers 15 residues. Germline assignment: CDR1 MDHEN and CDR2 SYDVKM. CDR3 DNA sequence: TGTGCCAGCAGTTCCGCGGGAACACGTAATGAAAAACTGTTTTTT. It codes for CASSSAGTRNEKLFF.

The table lists this clone with a count of one. The V and J genes are TRBV5-1 and TRBJ2-5; 8 nucleotides align to TRBD1. The V and J ends lost 0 bases and 5 bases, in that order; junction bases with no gene match: 12. CDR1 and CDR2 (germline): SGHRS, YFSETQ. CDR3 length: 17 amino acids. In DNA form, the CDR3 reads TGCGCCAGCAGCTTGGCCCCGACAGGGGAGCTGGGTGAGACCCAGTACTTC. Encoded protein: CASSLAPTGELGETQYF. Together with reference TRBV5-1 and TRBJ2-5, the CDR3 gives the full variable domain: KAGVTQTPRYLIKTRGQQVTLSCSPISGHRSVSWYQQTPGQGLQFLFEYFSETQRNKGNFPGRFSGRQFSNSRSEMNVSTLELGDSALYLCASSLAPTGELGETQYFGPGTRLLVL.

The rearrangement joins TRBV6-5 to TRBJ2-7, with TRBD1 as a possible D gene (6 bases). Per the germline V gene, CDR1 is MNHEY and CDR2 is SVGAGI. V lost 5 bases, J lost 2 bases, and 16 bases lay in between. This CDR3 has 15 residues. The CDR3 DNA is TGTGCCAGCAGTGGGGGACAAGTGGGAACCTACGAGCAGTACTTC. It encodes CASSGGQVGTYEQYF.

V usage is TRBV28 and J usage is TRBJ2-7; 7 bases line up with TRBD2. The CDR3 consists of 17 residues. The J segment lost 0 bases and the V segment lost 2 bases, leaving 10 bases of the junction unmatched. Per germline, CDR1 MDHEN and CDR2 SYDVKM. This chain's CDR3 is CASSLGGGMLSSYEQYF. In nucleotides, the CDR3 is TGTGCCAGCAGTTTAGGGGGAGGGATGTTATCCTCCTACGAGCAGTACTTC.

Only one count was recorded for this clone. This chain connects TRBV30 to TRBJ2-1, with D perhaps TRBD2 (6 bases). From germline, CDR1 is GTSNPN and CDR2 SVGIG (reference sequence). The CDR3 is 11 amino acids. CDR3 nucleotide sequence: TGTGCTCGACGGGAGTACGACCGGCAGTTCTTC. It is translated as CARREYDRQFF.

V usage is TRBV6-5 and J usage is TRBJ2-6; 10 nucleotides align to TRBD1. Looked up from germline, CDR1 is MNHEY and CDR2 is SVGAGI. The CDR3 is 13 residues long. Trimming cost V 4 bases and J 11 bases; bases outside gene matches: 2. CDR3 protein: CASSWGQGYVLTF. The CDR3 bases are TGTGCCAGCAGTTGGGGACAGGGGTACGTCCTGACTTTC.

The rearrangement links TRBV6-5 to TRBJ1-2; tentative D call: TRBD1 (5 bases). The CDR3 totals 13 residues. Trimming stripped 5 bases from V and 6 bases from J, with 13 bases between. Germline CDR1 is MNHEY and CDR2 is SVGAGI. This CDR3 is CASSQTEFNGYTF. The CDR3 coding sequence is TGTGCCAGCAGTCAGACAGAATTTAATGGCTACACCTTC.

This rearrangement joins TRBV5-1 to TRBJ2-7; possible D gene TRBD1, 5 bases. Germline V gene lookup returns CDR1 SGHRS and CDR2 YFSETQ. The CDR3 consists of 14 residues. V lost 1 base and J 7 bases, leaving 15 bases between the germline ends. The CDR3 spells CASSLRQGVREQYF. The DNA for the CDR3 is TGCGCCAGCAGCTTGAGGCAGGGTGTAAGGGAGCAGTACTTC.

This rearrangement joins TRBV7-3 to TRBJ2-1; TRBD2 aligns across 7 bases. The CDR3 runs to 15 residues. Looked up from germline, CDR1 is SGHTA and CDR2 is FQGTGA. V lost 2 bases and J lost 6; bases outside the gene matches: 7. CDR3 sequence reads: CASSLLAGVVNEQFF. The CDR3 coding sequence is TGTGCCAGCAGCTTACTGGCGGGAGTGGTCAATGAGCAGTTCTTC.

The chain has TRBV18 and TRBJ2-1; 10 positions agree with TRBD2. The J segment lost 8 bases and the V segment lost 6 bases, leaving 13 bases of the junction unmatched. The CDR3 has 16 residues. CDR1 KGHSH and CDR2 LQKENI come from the germline V gene. This CDR3 reads CASSLTGTSARDEQFF. DNA for the CDR3: TGTGCCAGCTCGCTTACCGGGACTAGCGCGAGGGATGAGCAGTTCTTC.

V is TRBV9 and J is TRBJ2-1; 7 nucleotides match TRBD2. Trimming removed 4 bases from V and 7 bases from J; junction bases left unmatched: 14. The V gene's germline CDR1 is SGDLS and CDR2 YYNGEE. The CDR3 spans 16 residues. The chain's CDR3 is CASSTFGGGAPNEQFF. DNA for the CDR3: TGTGCCAGCAGCACCTTCGGGGGAGGGGCACCAAATGAGCAGTTCTTC.

V usage is TRBV5-4 and J usage is TRBJ2-2; D might be TRBD1 (5 bases). The CDR3 extends over 17 amino acids. Germline CDR1 reads SGHNT; CDR2 reads YYREEE (reference sequence). Deletions cut 5 bases from V and 7 bases from J, with 24 bases between. The DNA for the CDR3 is TGTGCCAGCAGGTCCCGTGGGCAGGGTAAAGATGGCGGGGAGCTGTTTTTT. This encodes CASRSRGQGKDGGELFF.

V usage is TRBV14 and J usage is TRBJ1-1, with 12 bases matching TRBD1. CDR1 and CDR2 from the germline V gene are SGHDN and FVKESK. CDR3 length: 17 residues. Germline trimming cut 4 bases from V and 4 bases from J; bases unmatched to any gene: 10. The CDR3 reads CASSLGTGGLWATEAFF. The CDR3 DNA reads as TGTGCCAGCAGCCTCGGGACAGGGGGCCTATGGGCCACTGAAGCTTTCTTT.

V and J are TRBV19 and TRBJ1-2; 8 nucleotides agree with TRBD1. V lost 6 bases, J lost 4 bases, and 16 bases stayed unmatched. The CDR3 covers 17 residues. Germline V gene sequence: CDR1 LNHDA, CDR2 SQIVND (reference sequence). The CDR3 protein is CASSPGTGGAQGYGYTF. In nucleotides, the CDR3 is TGTGCCAGTAGCCCCGGTACAGGGGGAGCCCAAGGCTATGGCTACACCTTC.

CDR3: CASSYGQGVAEAFF. Here the CDR3 DNA reads TGTGCCAGCAGTTACGGGCAGGGGGTCGCTGAAGCTTTCTTT. This chain connects TRBV6-5 to TRBJ1-1; 7 positions match TRBD1. The V segment lost 2 bases and the J segment 6 bases; nucleotides outside the gene matches: 6. The CDR3 consists of 14 residues. Germline-derived CDR1 and CDR2 are MNHEY and SVGAGI.

J is TRBJ2-7 and V is TRBV10-1, with D unclear. The germline CDR1 and CDR2 sequences are WNHNN and SYGVQD (reference sequence). V was shortened by 3 bases and J by 3 bases, with 15 bases between the two germline ends. This CDR3 contains 15 residues. CDR3 loop: CASSEGGSDDYEQYF. DNA of the CDR3: TGCGCCAGCAGTGAAGGCGGCTCCGACGACTACGAGCAGTACTTC.

The rearrangement links TRBV27 to TRBJ1-4, with D tentatively TRBD1 (6 bases). Germline CDR1 MNHEY, CDR2 SMNVEV (reference sequence). The CDR3 loop spans 16 amino acids. V was trimmed by 5 bases and J by 2 bases, leaving 15 bases between them. The CDR3, as DNA: TGTGCCAGCAGTCGGGAGGGGGTTTCGACTAATGAAAAACTGTTTTTT. This gives the protein CASSREGVSTNEKLFF.

V and J are TRBV7-9 and TRBJ1-6; D perhaps matches TRBD1 (6 bases). This CDR3 has 19 residues. The V end lost 4 bases, the J end lost 0 bases, and 19 bases lay between the germline ends. Germline-derived CDR1 and CDR2 are SEHNR and FQNEAQ (reference sequence). CDR3 amino acids: CASSSTRTDFGSYNSPLHF. CDR3 coding DNA: TGTGCCAGCAGCTCGACAAGGACAGATTTTGGCTCCTATAATTCACCCCTCCACTTT.

This clone was seen a few times. V and J are TRBV28 and TRBJ2-7; possibly TRBD1 for D (5 bases). The CDR3 loop spans 13 amino acids. The V and J ends lost 1 base and 6 bases respectively, with 10 bases between them. Per germline, CDR1 MDHEN and CDR2 SYDVKM. CDR3 protein: CASSLSTALEQYF. The CDR3 DNA sequence: TGTGCCAGCAGTTTATCGACAGCTCTCGAGCAGTACTTC.

The chain joins TRBV7-2 to TRBJ2-1; perhaps TRBD1 as D (5 bases). The CDR3 loop spans 13 amino acids. Trimming stripped 1 base from V and 5 bases from J, with 6 bases between. Germline CDR1 and CDR2: SGHTA and FQGNSA. CDR3 in DNA: TGTGCCAGCAGCTTAGGCAGGGACAATGAGCAGTTCTTC. Translated: CASSLGRDNEQFF.

V and J are TRBV28 and TRBJ2-7; TRBD1 agrees at 7 bases. CDR1 is MDHEN and CDR2 is SYDVKM in the germline V gene. Trimming took 6 bases from V and 0 from J; bases not matched to a gene: 14. The CDR3 has 17 amino acids. The DNA of the CDR3 is TGTGCCAGCAGAGCCGCCACGGGACAGCTCTTCTCCTACGAGCAGTACTTC. This translates into CASRAATGQLFSYEQYF.

V is TRBV5-1 and J is TRBJ2-7; 13 bases map to TRBD2. This CDR3 spans 16 amino acids. Germline loops: CDR1 SGHRS, CDR2 YFSETQ. J was trimmed by 4 bases and V by 3 bases; bases with no gene match: 7. Here the CDR3 reads CASSSPGLAGAYEQYF. The CDR3, as DNA: TGCGCCAGCAGCTCCCCCGGACTAGCGGGAGCTTACGAGCAGTACTTC.

V is TRBV7-2 and J is TRBJ2-5; weak D call: TRBD1 (6 bases). This CDR3 comprises 14 residues. Germline lookup yields CDR1 SGHTA and CDR2 FQGNSA. V dropped 1 base and J dropped 4 bases, with 10 bases sitting between them. The CDR3 loop is CASSLEPRGETQYF. Written as DNA, the CDR3 is TGTGCCAGCAGCTTAGAACCCAGGGGAGAGACCCAGTACTTC.

J is TRBJ2-5 and V is TRBV5-4; D is ambiguous. CDR1 and CDR2 from the germline V gene are SGHNT and YYREEE (reference sequence). V was pared by 2 bases and J by 3 bases, with 5 bases between. The CDR3 runs to 12 residues. DNA of the CDR3: TGTGCCAGCAGCTTTAACAAAGAGACCCAGTACTTC. This gives the protein CASSFNKETQYF.

This clone has more than one count but fewer than ten. The CDR3 coding sequence is TGTGCCAGCAGTGAGGAGTGGGTACAAGAGACCCAGTACTTC. Protein sequence: CASSEEWVQETQYF. The chain uses TRBV6-1 and TRBJ2-5; D unresolved. This CDR3 has 14 residues. Germline V gene data show CDR1 as MNHNS and CDR2 as SASEGT. V gave up 3 bases and J gave up 2 bases, with 10 bases separating them.